These 8 T cell receptor beta chains came from one sample sequenced in a study of T-cell reconstitution after alpha-beta-depleted transplantation in children. A library of TCRbeta sequences, prepared with unique molecular identifiers, was generated. MiXCR, applied by TCRdb to the PCR reads, yields one record per CDR3 protein. The sample carries about 360,000 distinct CDR3 sequences, about 14% recorded once. The specimen comprised PBMCs, sampled from the stem cell graft. Every receptor here comes from a human donor who donated a stem cell graft to a child with Fanconi anemia.

The chain combines TRBV6-5 with TRBJ1-4; D not resolved. The CDR3 has 16 residues. Germline CDR1 is MNHEY and CDR2 is SVGAGI. Deletions cut 0 bases from V and 8 bases from J, with 16 bases between. The CDR3 protein is CASSYSFPGFNEKLFF. Written as DNA, the CDR3 is TGTGCCAGCAGTTACTCCTTTCCCGGGTTTAACGAAAAACTGTTTTTT.

The chain has TRBV5-1 and TRBJ2-4; D is ambiguous. The length of the CDR3 is 14 residues. The germline V gene has CDR1 SGHRS and CDR2 YFSETQ. Trimming removed 4 bases at V and 1 base at J, with 9 bases between. As DNA, the CDR3 is TGCGCCAGCAGCCCCATGGGGGCCAAAAACATTCAGTACTTC. It encodes CASSPMGAKNIQYF. Drawing the rest from reference TRBV5-1 and TRBJ2-4, the complete variable domain is KAGVTQTPRYLIKTRGQQVTLSCSPISGHRSVSWYQQTPGQGLQFLFEYFSETQRNKGNFPGRFSGRQFSNSRSEMNVSTLELGDSALYLCASSPMGAKNIQYFGAGTRLSVL.

In its sample, this clonotype was seen many times. This chain joins TRBV6-5 and TRBJ2-1, with D possibly matching TRBD2 (7 bases). CDR3 length equals 13 residues. Germline V gene sequence: CDR1 MNHEY, CDR2 SVGAGI. V was pared by 8 bases and J by 4 bases, with 12 bases between. The CDR3 DNA follows: TGTGCCAGCCGGGGAGGGGGGTACAATGAGCAGTTCTTC. It translates to CASRGGGYNEQFF.

In its sample, this clonotype was seen a few times. This rearrangement joins TRBV5-1 to TRBJ2-2; D possibly corresponds to TRBD1 (7 bases). Germline values: CDR1 SGHRS, CDR2 YFSETQ. The CDR3 has 16 amino acids. V lost 4 bases and J 0 bases, leaving 13 bases between the germline ends. In nucleotides, the CDR3 is TGCGCCAGCAGCCATGCAGGGGGGTCGAACACCGGGGAGCTGTTTTTT. Translation gives CASSHAGGSNTGELFF.

The genes are TRBV4-1 and TRBJ2-1; D is uncertain. CDR3 length: 13 residues. V was trimmed by 4 bases and J by 7 bases, leaving 11 bases between them. Germline CDR1 MGHRA, CDR2 YSYEKL. The CDR3, as DNA: TGCGCCAGCAGCCGCTTCCTCCGTAATGAGCAGTTCTTC. Protein: CASSRFLRNEQFF.

This CDR3 reads CSARDPQISTDTQYF. The CDR3, as DNA: TGCAGTGCTAGAGATCCTCAGATTAGCACAGATACGCAGTATTTT. The V gene is TRBV20-1, the J gene TRBJ2-3; no definite D call. Germline CDR1 is DFQATT and CDR2 is SNEGSKA (reference sequence). CDR3 size: 15 residues. V lost 0 bases to trimming and J lost 0 bases, with 10 bases between them.

The rearrangement links TRBV18 to TRBJ2-3; D gene ambiguous. Trimming shortened V by 5 bases and J by 5 bases, and 8 bases separated the two germline ends. Looked up from germline, CDR1 is KGHSH and CDR2 is LQKENI. This CDR3 comprises 12 residues. CDR3 sequence reads: CASSSTGDTQYF. The CDR3 region has the DNA TGTGCCAGCTCATCCACTGGAGATACGCAGTATTTT.

This clonotype appeared many times. The V gene is TRBV7-9, the J gene TRBJ1-2; D may be TRBD1 (5 bases). Germline V gene lookup returns CDR1 SEHNR and CDR2 FQNEAQ (reference sequence). Trimming pared 4 bases from V and 2 bases from J, leaving 14 bases between. This CDR3 contains 15 residues. For the CDR3, the DNA is TGTGCCAGCAGCTCCTCGGGGGGGGACAACTATGGCTACACCTTC. Translating gives CASSSSGGDNYGYTF. The full variable domain, completed using reference TRBV7-9 and TRBJ1-2, is DTGVSQNPRHKITKRGQNVTFRCDPISEHNRLYWYRQTLGQGPEFLTYFQNEAQLEKSRLLSDRFSAERPKGSFSTLEIQRTEQGDSAMYLCASSSSGGDNYGYTFGSGTRLTVV.